The text below deals with one T cell receptor (beta chain). No antigen is known for it. The data were obtained in a study of STAT3 mutations in large granular lymphocyte leukemia. Profiling relied on immunoSEQ multiplex PCR, and the TCRdb table lists in-frame clones only, not all of them. The profile shows 7,000 to 8,000 clones, 91% of them singletons. The CDR3 is 13 residues long. CDR1 SGHRS and CDR2 YFSETQ come from the germline V gene. V lost 7 bases and J 1 base, leaving 11 bases between the germline ends. Study results and limitations: Every T-cell large granular lymphocyte leukemia patient had at least one immunodominant TCR beta clonotype. In about 35% of the 18 patients, new TCR clonotypes emerged after therapy.

The sequence derives from a man aged 50 or older with T-cell large granular lymphocyte leukemia. Some clones in this sample may be carry-over from other donors' samples. The gene calls are TRBV5-1 and TRBJ1-1; maybe TRBD1 (5 bases). Sequenced input: peripheral blood mononuclear cells. The CDR3 nucleotides read TGCGCCAGCGGAAAGACAGAGAACACTGAAGCTTTCTTT. Amino acid sequence: CASGKTENTEAFF.